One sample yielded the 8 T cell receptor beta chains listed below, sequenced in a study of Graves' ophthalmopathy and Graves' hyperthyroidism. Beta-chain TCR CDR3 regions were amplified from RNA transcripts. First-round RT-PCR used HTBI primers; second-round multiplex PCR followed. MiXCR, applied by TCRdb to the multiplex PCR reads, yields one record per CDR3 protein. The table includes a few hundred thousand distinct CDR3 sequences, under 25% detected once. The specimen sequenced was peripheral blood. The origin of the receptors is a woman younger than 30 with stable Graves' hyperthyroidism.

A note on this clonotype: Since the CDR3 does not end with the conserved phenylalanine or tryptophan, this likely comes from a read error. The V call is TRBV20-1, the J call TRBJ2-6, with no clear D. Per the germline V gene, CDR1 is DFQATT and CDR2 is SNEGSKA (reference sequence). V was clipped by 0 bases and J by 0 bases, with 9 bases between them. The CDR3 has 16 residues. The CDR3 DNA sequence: TGCAGTGCTAGAGATCGACGGTTCTCTGGGGCCAACGTCCTGACTGTC. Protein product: CSARDRRFSGANVLTV.

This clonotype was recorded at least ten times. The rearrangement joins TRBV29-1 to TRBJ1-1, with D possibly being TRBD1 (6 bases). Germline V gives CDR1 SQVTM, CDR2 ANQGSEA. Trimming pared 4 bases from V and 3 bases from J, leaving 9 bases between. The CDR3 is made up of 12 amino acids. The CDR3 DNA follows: TGCAGCGTTGTGCCAGGGGACACTGAAGCTTTCTTT. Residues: CSVVPGDTEAFF.

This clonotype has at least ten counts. Here the CDR3 DNA reads TGCAGCGTCGGAGGGGGCGTTAGAACCGGGGAGCTGTTTTTT. Residues: CSVGGGVRTGELFF. The chain couples TRBV29-1 to TRBJ2-2, with D possibly matching TRBD1 (7 bases). Germline V gene data show CDR1 as SQVTM and CDR2 as ANQGSEA. The CDR3 consists of 14 residues. The V end lost 6 bases, the J end lost 5 bases, and 16 bases lay between the germline ends.

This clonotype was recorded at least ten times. CDR3 residues: CASSLAGNEQYF. The CDR3 DNA follows: TGCGCCAGCAGCTTGGCGGGAAACGAGCAGTACTTC. This chain connects TRBV5-1 to TRBJ2-7, with D maybe TRBD2 (5 bases). This CDR3 is 12 amino acids long. V was clipped by 0 bases and J by 5 bases, with 6 bases between them. CDR1 and CDR2 (germline): SGHRS, YFSETQ. The variable domain in full, completed from reference TRBV5-1 and TRBJ2-7, reads KAGVTQTPRYLIKTRGQQVTLSCSPISGHRSVSWYQQTPGQGLQFLFEYFSETQRNKGNFPGRFSGRQFSNSRSEMNVSTLELGDSALYLCASSLAGNEQYFGPGTRLTVT.

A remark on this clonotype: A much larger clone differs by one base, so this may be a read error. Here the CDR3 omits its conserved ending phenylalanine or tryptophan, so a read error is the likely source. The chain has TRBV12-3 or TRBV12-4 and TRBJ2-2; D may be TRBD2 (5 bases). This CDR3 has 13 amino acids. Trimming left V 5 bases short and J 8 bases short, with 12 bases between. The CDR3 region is CASSLTREGELFL. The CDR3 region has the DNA TGTGCCAGCAGTCTTACTAGGGAGGGGGAGCTGTTTTTG.

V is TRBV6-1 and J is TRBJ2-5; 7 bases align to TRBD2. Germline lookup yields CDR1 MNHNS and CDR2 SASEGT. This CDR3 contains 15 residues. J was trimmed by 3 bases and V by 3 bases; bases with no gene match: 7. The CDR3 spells CASSESSSGEETQYF. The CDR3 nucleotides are TGTGCCAGCAGTGAGAGCTCTAGCGGTGAAGAGACCCAGTACTTC.

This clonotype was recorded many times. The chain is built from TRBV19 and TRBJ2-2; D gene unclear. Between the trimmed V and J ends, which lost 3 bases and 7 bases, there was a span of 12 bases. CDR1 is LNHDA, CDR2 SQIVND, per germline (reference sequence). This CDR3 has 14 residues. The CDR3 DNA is TGTGCCAGTAGTATTATTGCAGCCCACGGGGAGCTGTTTTTT. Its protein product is CASSIIAAHGELFF.

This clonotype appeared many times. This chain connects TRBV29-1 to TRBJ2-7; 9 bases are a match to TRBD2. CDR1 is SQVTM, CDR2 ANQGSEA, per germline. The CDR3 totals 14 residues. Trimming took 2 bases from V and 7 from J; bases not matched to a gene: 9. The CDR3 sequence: CSVEYRGRGREQYF. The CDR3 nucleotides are TGCAGCGTTGAATATCGCGGGAGGGGTCGTGAGCAGTACTTC.